These T cell receptor beta chains were read from a single sample in a study of blood T cells in healthy people across ages. TCRdb re-analysed the 5' RACE reads in MiXCR, keeping a single row per CDR3 protein. The repertoire holds about 1.1 million distinct CDR3 sequences, with 30% to 40% as singletons. Sequencing input: blood. The receptors derive from a man in his late teens or twenties in good health. Each CDR3 is given with its conserved first and last residue. Fields, in order: clone size, CDR3 length, J gene, V gene, D gene, CDR3 protein, CDR3 DNA. The D gene is left open where the match is weak. Only part of the rows carry a size: once, few, many, or a class if the clone is expanded.

>few|16|TRBJ1-4|TRBV10-3|.
CAISESMRAANEKLFF
TGTGCCATCAGTGAGTCGATGCGGGCGGCTAATGAAAAACTGTTTTTT
>.|11|TRBJ2-2|TRBV29-1|.
CSVVGFGELFF
TGCAGCGTTGTAGGCTTCGGGGAGCTGTTTTTT
>.|15|TRBJ2-3|TRBV6-4|TRBD2
CASSVTSGSTDTQYF
TGTGCCAGCAGTGTTACTAGCGGTAGCACAGATACGCAGTATTTT
>.|15|TRBJ2-1|TRBV6-2/TRBV6-3|.
CASSEQGNPYNEQFF
TGTGCCAGCAGCGAACAGGGAAATCCCTACAATGAGCAGTTCTTC
>.|16|TRBJ2-7|TRBV2|.
CASSNIVGVLSYEQYF
TGTGCCAGCAGTAATATCGTGGGGGTCCTATCCTACGAGCAGTACTTC
>few|13|TRBJ1-2|TRBV6-6|.
CASSYAQGDGYTF
TGTGCCAGCAGTTACGCACAGGGTGATGGCTACACCTTC
>.|13|TRBJ1-6|TRBV29-1|.
CSVMTDADSPLHF
TGCAGCGTAATGACAGATGCTGATTCACCCCTCCACTTT
>.|12|TRBJ1-1|TRBV7-9|.
CASSLMEGVAFF
TGTGCCAGCAGCCTAATGGAGGGGGTGGCTTTCTTT
>.|15|TRBJ2-7|TRBV2|TRBD1
CASSARTGMRLEQYF
TGTGCCAGCAGTGCGAGGACAGGCATGAGGCTCGAGCAGTACTTC
>.|18|TRBJ1-1|TRBV6-2/TRBV6-3|.
CASSYSPQAIRENTEAFF
TGTGCCAGCAGTTACTCCCCCCAAGCAATCAGGGAGAACACTGAAGCTTTCTTT
>.|15|TRBJ2-5|TRBV29-1|TRBD2
CSVFIAGGLRETQYF
TGCAGCGTTTTTATAGCGGGGGGGCTAAGGGAGACCCAGTACTTC
>.|13|TRBJ1-3|TRBV29-1|.
CSVLDSSGNTIYF
TGCAGCGTTCTCGACAGCTCTGGAAACACCATATATTTT
>.|13|TRBJ1-1|TRBV13|TRBD1
CASSPQTGAKAFF
TGTGCCAGCAGCCCCCAGACAGGGGCGAAAGCTTTCTTT
>.|13|TRBJ1-1|TRBV29-1|.
CSIEVQMNTEAFF
TGCAGCATTGAAGTCCAGATGAACACTGAAGCTTTCTTT
>few|13|TRBJ2-7|TRBV5-1|TRBD1
CASSPQGDYEQYF
TGCGCCAGCAGCCCACAGGGGGACTACGAGCAGTACTTC
>.|15|TRBJ2-2|TRBV5-5|.
CASSSPGKGTGELFF
TGTGCCAGCAGCTCTCCCGGGAAAGGCACCGGGGAGCTGTTTTTT
>.|13|TRBJ1-5|TRBV10-3|TRBD1
CAISTGVNQPQHF
TGTGCCATCAGTACAGGGGTAAATCAGCCCCAGCATTTT
>.|13|TRBJ1-1|TRBV7-9|.
CASTHRGGGEAFF
TGTGCCAGCACACATCGGGGGGGTGGTGAAGCTTTCTTT
>.|15|TRBJ1-4|TRBV20-1|TRBD1
CSALRQGAVSEKLFF
TGCAGTGCCCTGAGACAGGGGGCGGTGAGTGAAAAACTGTTTTTT
>.|14|TRBJ1-1|TRBV12-3/TRBV12-4|.
CASSFSPPNTEAFF
TGTGCCAGCAGTTTTTCCCCCCCGAACACTGAAGCTTTCTTT
>.|15|TRBJ1-2|TRBV12-3/TRBV12-4|.
CASSLLIRDLGGYTF
TGTGCCAGCAGTTTATTGATTAGGGATTTGGGTGGCTACACCTTC
>few|15|TRBJ1-6|TRBV6-5|.
CASSYSKSRASPLHF
TGTGCCAGCAGTTACTCGAAGTCCAGGGCTTCACCCCTCCACTTT
>.|15|TRBJ1-1|TRBV12-3/TRBV12-4|TRBD1
CASSVTGAGNTEAFF
TGTGCCAGCAGTGTAACAGGGGCGGGGAACACTGAAGCTTTCTTT
>.|18|TRBJ2-1|TRBV25-1|.
CASSENMVWDAAYNEQFF
TGTGCCAGCAGTGAGAATATGGTGTGGGACGCCGCCTACAATGAGCAGTTCTTC
>.|15|TRBJ2-1|TRBV27|.
CASSSLKSSLCVQFF
TGTGCCAGCAGTTCTCTAAAAAGCTCCCTTTGTGTGCAGTTCTTC
>.|17|TRBJ2-7|TRBV9|TRBD2
CASSVLAGASSYNEQYF
TGTGCCAGCAGCGTACTAGCGGGGGCCAGCTCCTACAATGAGCAGTACTTC
>.|15|TRBJ1-5|TRBV15|.
CATSSRLNSNQPQHF
TGTGCCACCAGCAGCCGACTCAATAGCAATCAGCCCCAGCATTTT
>.|15|TRBJ2-5|TRBV12-3/TRBV12-4|TRBD1
CASSLDRGIKETQYF
TGTGCCAGCAGTCTTGACAGGGGGATTAAAGAGACCCAGTACTTC
>.|14|TRBJ2-1|TRBV2|TRBD2
CASGRLAGGNEQFF
TGTGCCAGCGGACGTTTAGCGGGGGGAAATGAGCAGTTCTTC